These T cell receptor beta chains were read from a single sample in a study of T cells after somatic rescue of genetic block. Using immunoSEQ multiplex PCR, the repertoire was profiled, and TCRdb retains in-frame clones only, with some absent. The data contain some 7,000 clones, approximately 80% of them singletons. Sequencing was carried out using peripheral blood mononuclear cells (PBMCs). These receptors came from a boy aged 10-17 years. The CDR3 runs from the conserved cysteine through the conserved F or W.

cdr3_aa j_call v_call cdr3_length
CASGLGSLMDTEAFF TRBJ1-1 TRBV12-5 15
CASSISDTQYF TRBJ2-3 TRBV9 11
CSVTPTLRRKPYEQYF TRBJ2-7 TRBV29-1 16
CASSSEGYNEQFF TRBJ2-1 TRBV7-3 13
CASSLRGGAGYTF TRBJ1-2 TRBV4-3 13
CASSAGQADTDTQYF TRBJ2-3 TRBV5-1 15
CASSPLHDTGSSGNTIYF TRBJ1-3 TRBV18 18
CASSSSGQGLHTEAFF TRBJ1-1 TRBV5-4 16
CAISAGGNYGYTF TRBJ1-2 TRBV10-3 13
CASSQLDKYNEQFF TRBJ2-1 TRBV23-1 14
CASSAQGDYGYTF TRBJ1-2 TRBV28 13
CALSRSGSYNEQFF TRBJ2-1 TRBV10-3 14
CASSTNRDIYNEQFF TRBJ2-1 TRBV9 15
CASRQAGGGTEAFF TRBJ1-1 TRBV10-2 14
CASSPTRPEGDSPLHF TRBJ1-6 TRBV7-2 16
CASMGFYSNQPQHF TRBJ1-5 TRBV2 14
CASRGLGENTEAFF TRBJ1-1 TRBV27 14
CASRDSLTYEQYF TRBJ2-7 TRBV2 13
CASSSVGRGNQPQHF TRBJ1-5 TRBV11-1 15
CASSPTPARAYNEQFF TRBJ2-1 TRBV4-3 16
CASSLGSISTDTQYF TRBJ2-3 TRBV5-8 15
CASSSGQGIGETQYF TRBJ2-5 TRBV11-3 15
CSGGGSSTDTQYF TRBJ2-3 TRBV29-1 13
CASARYEQYF TRBJ2-7 TRBV6-1 10
CASSQSGTGDEQYF TRBJ2-7 TRBV4-2 14
CASSFLRDTDTQYF TRBJ2-3 TRBV28 14
CASSFPPPAGSLTEAFF TRBJ1-1 TRBV5-4 17
CASSSPRTSGDYEQYF TRBJ2-7 TRBV11-2 16
CASSSTDRTDTQYF TRBJ2-3 TRBV4-1 14
CASSYRPGQNYGYTF TRBJ1-2 TRBV4-2 15
CASSTPLAGEVPGLNEQFF TRBJ2-1 TRBV28 19
CASSFREREAFF TRBJ1-1 TRBV5-4 12
CASSLDGTSPYNEQFF TRBJ2-1 TRBV7-6 16
CASSLSGNTEAFF TRBJ1-1 TRBV7-9 13
CASRQGYSNQPQHF TRBJ1-5 TRBV27 14
CASSYLGAQETQYF TRBJ2-5 TRBV6-5 14
CASSVQGGETQYF TRBJ2-5 TRBV2 13
CASSLPDFQETQYF TRBJ2-5 TRBV5-8 14
CASTLAGGRNTGELFF TRBJ2-2 TRBV6-6 16
CASSYMANYEQYF TRBJ2-7 TRBV2 13
CASSLTGTDTQYF TRBJ2-3 TRBV4-3 13
CSCGEGGNEQYF TRBJ2-7 TRBV29-1 12